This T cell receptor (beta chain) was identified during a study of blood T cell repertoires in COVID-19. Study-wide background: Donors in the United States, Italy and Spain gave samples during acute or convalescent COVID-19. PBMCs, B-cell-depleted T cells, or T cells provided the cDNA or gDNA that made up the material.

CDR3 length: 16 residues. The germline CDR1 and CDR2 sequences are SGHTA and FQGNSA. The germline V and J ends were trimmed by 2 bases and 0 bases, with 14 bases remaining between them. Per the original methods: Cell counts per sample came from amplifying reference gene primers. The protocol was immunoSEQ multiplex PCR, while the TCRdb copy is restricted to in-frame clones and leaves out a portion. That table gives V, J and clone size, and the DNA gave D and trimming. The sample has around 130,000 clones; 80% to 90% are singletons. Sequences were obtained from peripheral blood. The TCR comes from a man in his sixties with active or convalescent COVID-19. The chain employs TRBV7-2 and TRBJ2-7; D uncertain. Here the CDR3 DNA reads TGTGCCAGCAGCTTACGCTATCGGGTCTCCTCCTACGAGCAGTACTTC. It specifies CASSLRYRVSSYEQYF.